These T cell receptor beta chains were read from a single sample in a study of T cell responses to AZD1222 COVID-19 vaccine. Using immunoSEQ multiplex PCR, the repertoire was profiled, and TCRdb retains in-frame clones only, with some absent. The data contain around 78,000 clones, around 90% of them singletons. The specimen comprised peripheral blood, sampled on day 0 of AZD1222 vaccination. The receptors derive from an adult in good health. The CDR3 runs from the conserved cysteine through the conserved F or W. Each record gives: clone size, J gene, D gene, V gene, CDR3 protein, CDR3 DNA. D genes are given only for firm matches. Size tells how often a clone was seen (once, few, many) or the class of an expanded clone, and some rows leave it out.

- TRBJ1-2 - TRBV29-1 CSVGEYGYTF TGCAGCGTTGGAGAGTATGGCTACACCTTC
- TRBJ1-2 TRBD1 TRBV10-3 CAISEQGAYGYTF TGTGCCATCAGTGAACAGGGGGCGTATGGCTACACCTTC
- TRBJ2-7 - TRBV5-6 CASSLVGFYEQYF TGTGCCAGCAGCTTGGTTGGTTTCTACGAGCAGTACTTC
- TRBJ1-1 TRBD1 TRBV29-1 CSARQGPMNTEAFF TGCAGCGCTCGACAGGGCCCCATGAACACTGAAGCTTTCTTT
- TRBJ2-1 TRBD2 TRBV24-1 CATSDPTSGYNEQFF TGTGCCACCAGTGACCCGACTAGCGGGTACAATGAGCAGTTCTTC
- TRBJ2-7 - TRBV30 CAWEAGQGGQYF TGTGCCTGGGAGGCGGGCCAGGGGGGGCAGTACTTC
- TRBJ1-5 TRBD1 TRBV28 CASNPTQGQGSQPQHF TGTGCCAGCAACCCGACCCAGGGACAGGGTAGTCAGCCCCAGCATTTT
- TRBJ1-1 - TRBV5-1 CASRPGIGQNTEAFF TGCGCCAGCAGACCCGGTATAGGGCAGAACACTGAAGCTTTCTTT
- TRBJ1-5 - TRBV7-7 CASSLRAVSNQPQHF TGTGCCAGCAGCTTACGGGCAGTTAGCAATCAGCCCCAGCATTTT
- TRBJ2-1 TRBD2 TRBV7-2 CASRRLAGGNNEQFF TGTGCCAGCAGACGACTAGCGGGAGGGAACAATGAGCAGTTCTTC
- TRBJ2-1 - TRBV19 CASSRVSSYNEQFF TGTGCCAGTAGTAGGGTGAGCTCCTACAATGAGCAGTTCTTC
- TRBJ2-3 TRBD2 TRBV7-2 CASSFLSSGRTDTQYF TGTGCCAGCAGCTTCCTCTCTAGCGGGCGGACAGATACGCAGTATTTT
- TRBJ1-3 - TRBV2 CASTSSRGGLGNTIYF TGTGCCAGCACCAGCAGCAGGGGTGGCCTTGGAAACACCATATATTTT
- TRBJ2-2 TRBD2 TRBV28 CASSAGGTKAGELFF TGTGCCAGCAGCGCGGGGGGGACAAAGGCCGGGGAGCTGTTTTTT
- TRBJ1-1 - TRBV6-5 CASYRVTEAFF TGTGCCAGCTATCGGGTCACTGAAGCTTTCTTT
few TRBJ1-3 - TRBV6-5 CASTLGDGPIYF TGTGCCAGCACTCTAGGGGATGGGCCCATATATTTT
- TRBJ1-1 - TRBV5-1 CASSLVGGGVMNTEAFF TGCGCCAGCAGCTTGGTCGGGGGAGGGGTTATGAACACTGAAGCTTTCTTT
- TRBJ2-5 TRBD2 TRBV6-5 CASSYPVAGGEETQYF TGTGCCAGCAGTTACCCTGTAGCGGGAGGAGAGGAGACCCAGTACTTC
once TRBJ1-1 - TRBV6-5 CASSYLSEAFF TGTGCCAGCAGTTACTTGTCCGAAGCTTTCTTT
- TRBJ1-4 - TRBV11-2 CASSLDHSNEKLFF TGTGCCAGCAGCTTAGACCACAGTAATGAAAAACTGTTTTTT
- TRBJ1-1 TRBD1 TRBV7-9 CASSSKGAGANTEAFF TGTGCCAGCAGCTCCAAGGGGGCAGGGGCGAACACTGAAGCTTTCTTT
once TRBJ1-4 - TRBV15 CATRGGSGEKLFF TGTGCCACCCGGGGAGGATCAGGTGAAAAACTGTTTTTT
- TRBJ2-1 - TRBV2 CASSEARPGGKFF TGTGCCAGCAGTGAAGCCCGTCCCGGAGGGAAGTTCTTC
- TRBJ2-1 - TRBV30 CAWVGAERSYNEQFF TGTGCCTGGGTAGGAGCGGAAAGGTCCTACAATGAGCAGTTCTTC
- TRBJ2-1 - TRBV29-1 CSVEVKDWEQFF TGCAGCGTTGAAGTAAAGGACTGGGAGCAGTTCTTC
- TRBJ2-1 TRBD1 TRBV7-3 CASSSKTGIYNEQFF TGTGCCAGCAGCTCAAAGACAGGGATTTACAATGAGCAGTTCTTC
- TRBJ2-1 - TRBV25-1 CASSDSLWSYNEQFF TGTGCCAGCAGTGACTCCTTGTGGTCCTACAATGAGCAGTTCTTC
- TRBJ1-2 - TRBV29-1 CSVGPQNGHGYTF TGCAGCGTTGGGCCACAGAACGGGCATGGCTACACCTTC
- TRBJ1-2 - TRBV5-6 CASSPTGQDYGYTF TGTGCCAGCAGCCCTACGGGACAAGACTATGGCTACACCTTC